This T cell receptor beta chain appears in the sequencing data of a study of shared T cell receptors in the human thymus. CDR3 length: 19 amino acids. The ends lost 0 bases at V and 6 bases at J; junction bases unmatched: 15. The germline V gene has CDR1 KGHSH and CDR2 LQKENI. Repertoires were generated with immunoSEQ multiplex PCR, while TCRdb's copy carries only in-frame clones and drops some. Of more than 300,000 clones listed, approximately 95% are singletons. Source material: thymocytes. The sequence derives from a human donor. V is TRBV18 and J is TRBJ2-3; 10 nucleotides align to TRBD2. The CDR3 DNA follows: TGTGCCAGCTCACCACCGGAAGCCGCTAGCGGGAGCCGCCGGGATACGCAGTATTTT. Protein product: CASSPPEAASGSRRDTQYF.